This T cell receptor (beta chain) was documented in a study of T cell repertoires in cytomegalovirus infection. Study summary: Public TCR beta signatures indicated both CMV infection and matching HLA type.

CDR3 length: 14 amino acids. V dropped 7 bases and J dropped 8; count of bases not matched to a gene: 13. Germline assignment: CDR1 MNHEY and CDR2 SMNVEV (reference sequence). TCRdb re-analysed the reads in MiXCR, keeping a single row per CDR3 protein. Among about 340,000 distinct CDR3 sequences, almost 30% were seen once, and the ten largest hold 20%. This clonotype showed up just a few times. Its antigen is still unknown. The gene calls are TRBV27 and TRBJ1-2; 7 positions match TRBD1. The material sequenced was cultured PBMCs, taken from culture after CMV antigen stimulation. The TCR comes from a human donor in good health (CMV status not recorded). Some clones in this sample may be carry-over from other donors' samples. Here the CDR3 DNA reads TGTGCCAGCACTCTTCTGGGGCAGGGGGACGGCTACACCTTC. Amino acids: CASTLLGQGDGYTF.